The clone carrying this T cell receptor beta chain was picked up a small number of times. The antigen remains undetermined. This record belongs to a study of cytomegalovirus exposure and HLA in healthy donors. Study-level background: Genotyping showed roughly 76% of about 370 donors falling in the Caucasian-associated ancestry cluster. Study conclusions and caveats: What a later analysis showed was that several of the most significant clusters appeared linked to common viral pathogens.

The study ran its PCR with 60 Vbeta and 13 Jbeta primers. Study processing details: Per a later analysis, the number of unique TCR beta chains was about 78 million, of which around 9.9 million were shared. This table comes from immunoSEQ multiplex PCR, and its TCRdb copy is limited to in-frame clones, with some not included. That table furnishes V, J and clone size, whereas the DNA furnished D and trimming. The profile shows some 200,000 clones, around 86% of them singletons. CDR1 and CDR2 from the germline V gene are MNHEY and SMNVEV (reference sequence). This CDR3 spans 15 amino acids. This chain connects TRBV27 to TRBJ2-5, with a possible D match to TRBD2 (6 bases). The J call is uncertain, as TRBJ2-7 better fits the DNA end. The sequenced sample consisted of PBMCs. This clonotype originated in a woman aged 18-30 years in good health and CMV-seronegative. CDR3 DNA sequence: TGTGCCAGCAGTTTAAAAGGAGGGACCTACTACGAGCAGTACTTC. Amino acids: CASSLKGGTYYEQYF.